A single sample gave rise to the 8 T cell receptor beta chains below, sequenced in a study of T cells in women clearing cervical HPV infection. Generated by immunoSEQ multiplex PCR, the TCRdb table keeps only in-frame clones and is missing some. Recorded for this sample: 39,000 or so clones. The sample taken for sequencing was blood buffy coat. These receptors were taken from a woman aged 18 to 69 with a cervical HPV16 infection that either progressed to CIN3+ or cleared (not recorded which).

CDR3 loop: CASKADLYNEQFF. CDR3 DNA, as far as it was read: TGTGCCAGCAAGGCGGATCTCTACAATGAG. The rearrangement uses TRBV6-2 or TRBV6-3 and TRBJ2-1; D is undetermined. The CDR3 extends 3 residues past the end of the read, so its final part is completed from the germline J gene. CDR1 is MNHEY and CDR2 is SVGEGT in the germline V gene. CDR3 size: 13 residues. Trimming took off 7 bases at V and 3 bases at J, with 10 bases between the two ends.

Of note for this clone: From the germline J gene comes the end of the CDR3, since the read stops 3 residues before it. The chain links TRBV11-1 to TRBJ1-3, with D maybe TRBD1 (6 bases). Looked up from germline, CDR1 is SGHAT and CDR2 is FQDESV (reference sequence). Trimming took off 3 bases at V and 2 bases at J, with 11 bases between the two ends. The CDR3 contains 15 residues. Partial CDR3 DNA: TGTGCCAGCAGCTTTGAAAGGACAGCTGGAAACACC. Its protein is CASSFERTAGNT. The whole CDR3 is CASSFERTAGNTIYF.

On this clone itself: The read ends 3 residues early relative to the CDR3; the germline J gene fills the gap. V is TRBV7-6 and J is TRBJ1-4, with TRBD1 as a possible D gene (6 bases). The CDR3 runs 16 residues. Germline V lookup: CDR1 SGHVS, CDR2 FNYEAQ. V gave up 0 bases and J gave up 5 bases, with 13 bases separating them. CDR3 amino acids: CASSLAWYRENEKLFF. The sequenced CDR3 bases are TGTGCCAGCAGCTTAGCGTGGTACAGGGAGAATGAAAAA. Full variable domain (outside the CDR3, taken from reference TRBV7-6 and TRBJ1-4): GAGVSQSPRYKVTKRGQDVALRCDPISGHVSLYWYRQALGQGPEFLTYFNYEAQQDKSGLPNDRFSAERPEGSISTLTIQRTEQRDSAMYRCASSLAWYRENEKLFFGSGTQLSVL.

Comment on this clone: The read is 3 residues too short to cover the CDR3 end, so that end is filled in from the germline J gene. The V and J genes are TRBV20-1 and TRBJ2-1; TRBD2 agrees at 14 bases. Germline V gives CDR1 DFQATT, CDR2 SNEGSKA (reference sequence). Trimming took 3 bases from V and 6 from J; bases not matched to a gene: 7. The CDR3 spans 16 residues. This CDR3 reads CSARVTSGRVSNEQFF. CDR3 DNA (partial): TGCAGTGCTAGGGTGACTAGCGGGAGGGTAAGCAATGAG.

To note about this clone: The DNA ends 3 residues before the CDR3 does, and the rest of the CDR3 is filled in from the germline J gene. This chain connects TRBV30 to TRBJ1-2; D not resolved. CDR3 length: 11 amino acids. The germline CDR1 and CDR2 sequences are GTSNPN and SVGIG (reference sequence). The CDR3 DNA, read in part, is TGTGCCTGGAGTACTGAATACGAC. This translates into CAWSTEYD. The full CDR3 protein is CAWSTEYDYTF.

A note on this clone: The read ends 3 residues before the CDR3 terminus; that terminus is restored from the germline J gene. The chain joins TRBV30 to TRBJ2-1; no definite D call. CDR1 and CDR2 (germline): GTSNPN, SVGIG (reference sequence). The CDR3 consists of 14 residues. V lost 0 bases, J lost 0 bases, and 6 bases lay in between. CDR3 sequence: CAWSVPLSYNEQFF. CDR3 DNA (partial): TGTGCCTGGAGTGTACCACTCTCCTACAATGAG.

As regards this clone: The read gets to within 3 residues of the CDR3 end, and the germline J gene fills in the rest. The chain combines TRBV5-4 with TRBJ2-5, with 8 bases fitting TRBD2. Germline loops: CDR1 SGHNT, CDR2 YYREEE (reference sequence). This CDR3 is built from 15 residues. V dropped 4 bases and J dropped 3; count of bases not matched to a gene: 8. The CDR3 reads CASSPRGGGEETQYF. CDR3 DNA (partial): TGTGCCAGCAGCCCACGGGGGGGAGGAGAAGAGACC.

As to this clone: The read terminates 3 residues ahead of where the CDR3 ends, so the germline J gene completes it. The rearrangement uses TRBV30 and TRBJ1-4; D ambiguous. This CDR3 is 12 amino acids long. Germline lookup yields CDR1 GTSNPN and CDR2 SVGIG (reference sequence). The sequenced part of the CDR3 DNA is TGTGCCTGGAGCCGACCCACCGGGAAA. Translating it yields CAWSRPTGK. The complete CDR3 protein is CAWSRPTGKLFF. Using reference TRBV30 and TRBJ1-4 for the parts outside the CDR3, the full variable domain is SQTIHQWPATLVQPVGSPLSLECTVEGTSNPNLYWYRQAAGRGLQLLFYSVGIGQISSEVPQNLSASRPQDRQFILSSKKLLLSDSGFYLCAWSRPTGKLFFGSGTQLSVL.